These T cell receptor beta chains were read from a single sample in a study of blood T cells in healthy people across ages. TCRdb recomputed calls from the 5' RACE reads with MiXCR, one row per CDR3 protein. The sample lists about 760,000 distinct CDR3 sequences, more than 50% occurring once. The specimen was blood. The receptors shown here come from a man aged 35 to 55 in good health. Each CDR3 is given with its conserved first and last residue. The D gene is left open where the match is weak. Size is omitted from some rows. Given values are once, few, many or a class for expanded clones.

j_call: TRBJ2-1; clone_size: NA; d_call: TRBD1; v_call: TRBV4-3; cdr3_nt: TGCGCCAGCAGCCAAGAACGGGACAGATACAGTGAGCAGTTCTTC; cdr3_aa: CASSQERDRYSEQFF
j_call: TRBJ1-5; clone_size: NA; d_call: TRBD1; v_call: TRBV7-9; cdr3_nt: TGTGCCAGCAGCTCATCGGACAGGGAACGAAATCAGCCCCAGCATTTT; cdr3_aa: CASSSSDRERNQPQHF
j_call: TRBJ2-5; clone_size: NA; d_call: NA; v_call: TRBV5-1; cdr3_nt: TGCGCCAGCAGCTTGGGTGGAATAATAGGTGAGCAGTACTTC; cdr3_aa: CASSLGGIIGEQYF
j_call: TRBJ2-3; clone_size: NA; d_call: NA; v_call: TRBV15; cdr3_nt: TGTGCCACCAGCGGGGGGTTGCCAGATACGCAGTATTTT; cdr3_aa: CATSGGLPDTQYF
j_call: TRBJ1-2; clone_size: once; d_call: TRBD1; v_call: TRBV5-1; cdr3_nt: TGCGCCAGCAGCTTGCAGGGGGCGAGTTCTAGCTATGGCTACACCTTC; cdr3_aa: CASSLQGASSSYGYTF
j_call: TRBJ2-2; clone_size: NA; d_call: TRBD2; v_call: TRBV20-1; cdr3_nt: TGCAGTGCTAGCGGGAGGGCCGGAACCGGGGAGCTGTTTTTT; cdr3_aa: CSASGRAGTGELFF
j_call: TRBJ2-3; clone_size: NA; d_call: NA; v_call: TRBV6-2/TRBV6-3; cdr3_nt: TGTGCCAGCATTAGCGGCTACACAGATACGCAGTATTTT; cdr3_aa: CASISGYTDTQYF
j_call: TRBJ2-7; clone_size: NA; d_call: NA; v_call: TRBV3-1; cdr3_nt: TGTGCCAGCAGCCAAGATTCCGCTTACTCCTACGAGCAGTACTTC; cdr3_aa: CASSQDSAYSYEQYF
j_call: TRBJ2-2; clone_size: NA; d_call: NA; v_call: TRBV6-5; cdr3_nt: TGTGCCAGCAGTTACGCACGTGACACCGGGGAGCTGTTTTTT; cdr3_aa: CASSYARDTGELFF
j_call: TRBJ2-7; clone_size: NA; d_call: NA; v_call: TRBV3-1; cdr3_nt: TGTGCCAGCAGCCAATGGGGCGAGCAGTACTTC; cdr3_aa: CASSQWGEQYF
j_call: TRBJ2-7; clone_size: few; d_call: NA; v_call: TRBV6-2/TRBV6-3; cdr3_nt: TGTGCCAGCAGCCCCGCGGGGGCGGTCTACGAGCAGTACTTC; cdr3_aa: CASSPAGAVYEQYF
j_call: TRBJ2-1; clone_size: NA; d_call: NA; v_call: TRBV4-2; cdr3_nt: TGTGCCAGCAGCCAAGTGGGTCCCAGCTCCTACAATGAGCAGTTCTTC; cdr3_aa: CASSQVGPSSYNEQFF
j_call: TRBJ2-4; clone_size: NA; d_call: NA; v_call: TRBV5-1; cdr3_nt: TGCGCCAGCAGCTCGGGACATCGGGACATTCAGTACTTC; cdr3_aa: CASSSGHRDIQYF
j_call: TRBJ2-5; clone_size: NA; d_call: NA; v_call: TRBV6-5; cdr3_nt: TGTGCCAGCAGTTACTCGGCAGGGTTGGAGACCCAGTACTTC; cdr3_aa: CASSYSAGLETQYF
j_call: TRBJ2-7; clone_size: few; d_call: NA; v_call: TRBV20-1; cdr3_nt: TGCAGTGCTAGGCCTGACATGTCGCTCTACGAGCAGTACTTC; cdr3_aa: CSARPDMSLYEQYF
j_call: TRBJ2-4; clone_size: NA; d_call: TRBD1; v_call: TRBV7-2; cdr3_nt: TGTGCCAGCAGCCGCGACAGGGTTGACATTCAGTACTTC; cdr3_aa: CASSRDRVDIQYF
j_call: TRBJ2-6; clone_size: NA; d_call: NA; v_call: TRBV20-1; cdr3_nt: TGCAGTGCTAGATCGGTGGACCTCCCTGGGGCCAACGTCCTGACTTTC; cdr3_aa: CSARSVDLPGANVLTF
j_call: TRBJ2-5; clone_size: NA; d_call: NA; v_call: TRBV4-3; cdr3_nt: TGCGCCAGCAGCCTCACATGGAACAAAGAGACCCAGTACTTC; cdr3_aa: CASSLTWNKETQYF
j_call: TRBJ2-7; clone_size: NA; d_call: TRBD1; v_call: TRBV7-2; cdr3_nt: TGTGCCAGCAGCTTAGCGACAGGGGGTATCTACGAGCAGTACTTC; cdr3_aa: CASSLATGGIYEQYF
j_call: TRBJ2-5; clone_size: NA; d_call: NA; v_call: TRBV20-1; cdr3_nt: TGCAGTGCTAGAGCCGATGGAGAGCAGTACTTC; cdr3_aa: CSARADGEQYF
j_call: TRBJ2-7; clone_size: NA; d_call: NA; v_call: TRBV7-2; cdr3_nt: TGTGCCAGCAGCGAACTCTATAGCCGAGGCGAGCAGTACTTC; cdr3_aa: CASSELYSRGEQYF
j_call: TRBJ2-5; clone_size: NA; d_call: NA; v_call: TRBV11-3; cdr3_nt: TGTGCCAGCAGCCAACCGACAATCCAGGAGACCCAGTACTTC; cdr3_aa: CASSQPTIQETQYF
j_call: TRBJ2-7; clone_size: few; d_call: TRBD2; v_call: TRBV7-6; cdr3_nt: TGTGCCAGCGGCGGGGGGTACGAGCAGTACTTC; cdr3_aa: CASGGGYEQYF
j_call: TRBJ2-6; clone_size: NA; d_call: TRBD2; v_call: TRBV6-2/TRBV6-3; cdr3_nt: TGTGCCAGCAGTTACCCTCCGGGAGGAACTGGGGCCAACGTCCTGACTTTC; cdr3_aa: CASSYPPGGTGANVLTF
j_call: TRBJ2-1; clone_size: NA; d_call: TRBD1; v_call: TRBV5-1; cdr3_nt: TGCGCCAGCAGCTTGCAGGGGGCGGGAAGCAATGAGCAGTTCTTC; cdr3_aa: CASSLQGAGSNEQFF
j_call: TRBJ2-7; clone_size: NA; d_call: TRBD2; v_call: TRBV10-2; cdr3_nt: TGCGCCAGCAGTGAGCCCAAGGGACTAGCGGAATCCTGGGTTTTCTACGAGCAGTACTTC; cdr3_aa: CASSEPKGLAESWVFYEQYF
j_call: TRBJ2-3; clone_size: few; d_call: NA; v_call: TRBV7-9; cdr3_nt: TGTGCCAGCAGCCAAGAGGGGGAAAGTACGCAGTATTTT; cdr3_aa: CASSQEGESTQYF
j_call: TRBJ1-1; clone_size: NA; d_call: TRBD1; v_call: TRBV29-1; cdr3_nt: TGCAGCGTTGAAAGGAACCGACAGGGATCTACTGAAGCTTTCTTT; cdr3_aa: CSVERNRQGSTEAFF
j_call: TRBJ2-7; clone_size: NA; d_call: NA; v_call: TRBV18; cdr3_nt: TGTGCCAGCTCACGGGCAGAAGGGATAACAGAGCAGTACTTC; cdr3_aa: CASSRAEGITEQYF
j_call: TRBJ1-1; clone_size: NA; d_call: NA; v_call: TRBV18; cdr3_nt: TGTGCCAGCTCCATATCGGACGGAGAGTTTGAAGCTTTCTTT; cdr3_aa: CASSISDGEFEAFF
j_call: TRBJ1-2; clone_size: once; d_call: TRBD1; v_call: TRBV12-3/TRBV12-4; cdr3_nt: TGTGCCAGCAGTTTTAAGGGAACAGGGGGAACAGGGGGCTACACCTTC; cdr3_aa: CASSFKGTGGTGGYTF
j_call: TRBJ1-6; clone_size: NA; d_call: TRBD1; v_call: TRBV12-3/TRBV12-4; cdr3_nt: TGTGCCAGCAGTCGGGACAGCCACAATTCACCCCTCCACTTT; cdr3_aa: CASSRDSHNSPLHF
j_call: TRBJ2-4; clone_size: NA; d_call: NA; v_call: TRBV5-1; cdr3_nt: TGCGCCAGCAGCTTGAACGAAAGGGTCCCCAAAAACATTCAGTACTTC; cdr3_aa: CASSLNERVPKNIQYF
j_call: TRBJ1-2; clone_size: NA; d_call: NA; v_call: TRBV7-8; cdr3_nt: TGTGCCAGCAGCTCAGGGGAAAGGGTCTATGGCTACACCTTC; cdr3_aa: CASSSGERVYGYTF
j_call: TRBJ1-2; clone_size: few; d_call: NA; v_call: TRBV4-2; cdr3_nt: TGTGCCAGCAGCCGTGAGATAGGGAACTATGGCTACACCTTC; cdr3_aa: CASSREIGNYGYTF
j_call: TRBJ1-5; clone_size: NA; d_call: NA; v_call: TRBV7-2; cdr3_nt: TGTGCCAGCAGCTTAGACAGAGGGTATCAGCCCCAGCATTTT; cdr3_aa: CASSLDRGYQPQHF
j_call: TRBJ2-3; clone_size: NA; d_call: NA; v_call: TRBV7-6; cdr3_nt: TGTGCCAGCAGGGGATATTCAGATACGCAGTATTTT; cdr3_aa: CASRGYSDTQYF
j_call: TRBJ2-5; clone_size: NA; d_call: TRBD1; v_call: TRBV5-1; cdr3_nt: TGCGCCAGCAGCTTGAGGGGACAGGGGGCCCAAGAGACCCAGTACTTC; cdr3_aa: CASSLRGQGAQETQYF
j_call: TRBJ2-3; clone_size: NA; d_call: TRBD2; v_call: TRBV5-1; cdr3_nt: TGCGCCAGCAGCCCCGACGGGAGCGGGGGGGCCGGAGATACGCAGTATTTT; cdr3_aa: CASSPDGSGGAGDTQYF
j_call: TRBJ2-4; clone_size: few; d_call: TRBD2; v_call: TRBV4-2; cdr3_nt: TGTGCCAGCAGCCAAGATGGGGGGGTGGCCAAAAACATTCAGTACTTC; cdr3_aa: CASSQDGGVAKNIQYF
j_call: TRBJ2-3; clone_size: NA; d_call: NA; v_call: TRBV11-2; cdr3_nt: TGTGCCAGCAGCGTACCACAATGGGATACGCAGTATTTT; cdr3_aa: CASSVPQWDTQYF
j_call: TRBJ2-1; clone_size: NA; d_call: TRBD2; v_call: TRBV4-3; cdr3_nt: TGCGCCAGCAGCCAAGATCCTGTAGGCGCGGGAGTGAATGAGCAGTTCTTC; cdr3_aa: CASSQDPVGAGVNEQFF
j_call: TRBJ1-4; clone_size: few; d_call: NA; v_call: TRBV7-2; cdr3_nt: TGTGCCAGCAGTAGGACCGGTAATGAAAAACTGTTTTTT; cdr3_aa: CASSRTGNEKLFF